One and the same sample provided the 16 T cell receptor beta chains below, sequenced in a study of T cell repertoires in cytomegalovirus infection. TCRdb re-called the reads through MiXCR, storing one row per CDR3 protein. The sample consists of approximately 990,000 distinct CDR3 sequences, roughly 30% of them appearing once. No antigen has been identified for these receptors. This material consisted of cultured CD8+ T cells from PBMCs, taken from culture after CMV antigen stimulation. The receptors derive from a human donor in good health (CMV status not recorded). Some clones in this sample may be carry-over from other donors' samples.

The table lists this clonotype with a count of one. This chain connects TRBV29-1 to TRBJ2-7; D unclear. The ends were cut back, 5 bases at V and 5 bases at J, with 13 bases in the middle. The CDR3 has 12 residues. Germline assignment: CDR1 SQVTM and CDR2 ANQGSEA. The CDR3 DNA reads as TGCAGCGTTCTCTATTCGATCCACGAGCAGTACTTC. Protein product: CSVLYSIHEQYF.

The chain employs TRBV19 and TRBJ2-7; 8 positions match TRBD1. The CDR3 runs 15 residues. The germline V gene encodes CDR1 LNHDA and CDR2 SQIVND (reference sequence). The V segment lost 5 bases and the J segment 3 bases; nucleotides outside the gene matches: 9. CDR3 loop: CASSSRTGQGYEQYV. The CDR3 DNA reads TGTGCCAGTAGTTCCAGGACAGGGCAAGGCTACGAGCAGTACGTC.

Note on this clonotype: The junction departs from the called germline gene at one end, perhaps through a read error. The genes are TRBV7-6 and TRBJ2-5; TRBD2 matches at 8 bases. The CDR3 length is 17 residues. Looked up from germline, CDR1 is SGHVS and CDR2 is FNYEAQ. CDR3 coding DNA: TGTGCTAGCAGCTTATCCCCCCCGGGACTAGTAATGGAGACCCAGTACTTC. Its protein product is CASSLSPPGLVMETQYF.

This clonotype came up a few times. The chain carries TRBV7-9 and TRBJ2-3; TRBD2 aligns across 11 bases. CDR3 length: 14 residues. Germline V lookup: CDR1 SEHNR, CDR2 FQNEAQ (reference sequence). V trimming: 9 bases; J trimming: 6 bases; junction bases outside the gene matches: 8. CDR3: CASHPPSGGDTQYF. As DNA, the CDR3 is TGTGCCAGTCATCCCCCTAGCGGGGGGGATACGCAGTATTTT.

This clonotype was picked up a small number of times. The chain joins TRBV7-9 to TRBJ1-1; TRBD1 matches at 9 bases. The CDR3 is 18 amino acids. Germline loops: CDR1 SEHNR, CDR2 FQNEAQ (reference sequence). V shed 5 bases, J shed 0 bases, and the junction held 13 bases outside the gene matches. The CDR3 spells CASSPRDREFSLNTEAFF. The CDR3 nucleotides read TGTGCCAGCAGCCCGCGGGACAGGGAATTTTCATTGAACACTGAAGCTTTCTTT.

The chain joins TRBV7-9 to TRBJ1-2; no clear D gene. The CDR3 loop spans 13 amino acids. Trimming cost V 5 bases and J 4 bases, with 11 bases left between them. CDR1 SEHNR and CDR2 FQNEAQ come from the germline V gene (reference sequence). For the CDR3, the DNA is TGTGCCAGCAGCGTGACAAGTTTCTATGGCTACACCTTC. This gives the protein CASSVTSFYGYTF.

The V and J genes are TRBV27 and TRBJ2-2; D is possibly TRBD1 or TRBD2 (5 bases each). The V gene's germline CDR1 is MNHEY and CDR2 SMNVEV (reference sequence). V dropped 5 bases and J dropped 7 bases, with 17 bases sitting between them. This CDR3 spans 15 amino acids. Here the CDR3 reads CASSQPKRGDGELFF. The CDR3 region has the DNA TGTGCCAGCAGTCAGCCGAAGAGAGGGGACGGGGAGCTGTTTTTT.

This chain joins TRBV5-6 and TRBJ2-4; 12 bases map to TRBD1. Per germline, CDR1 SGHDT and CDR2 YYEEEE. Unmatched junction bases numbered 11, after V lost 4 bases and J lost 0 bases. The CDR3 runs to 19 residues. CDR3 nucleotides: TGTGCCAGCAGCAGGGGGACAGGGGGCTCCTATCTAGCCAAAAACATTCAGTACTTC. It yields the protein CASSRGTGGSYLAKNIQYF.

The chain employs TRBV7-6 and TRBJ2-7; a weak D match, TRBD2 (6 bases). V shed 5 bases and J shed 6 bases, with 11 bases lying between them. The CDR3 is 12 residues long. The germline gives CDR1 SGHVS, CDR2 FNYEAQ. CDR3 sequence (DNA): TGTGCCAGCAGCCGGGGGTCGACCGAGCAGTACTTC. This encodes CASSRGSTEQYF.

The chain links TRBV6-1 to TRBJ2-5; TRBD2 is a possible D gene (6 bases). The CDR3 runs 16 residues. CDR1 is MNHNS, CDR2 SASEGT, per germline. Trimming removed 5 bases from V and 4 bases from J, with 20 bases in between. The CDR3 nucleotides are TGTGCCAGCAGTACTGAAATTCGCGGGGTACCAGAGACCCAGTACTTC. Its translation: CASSTEIRGVPETQYF.

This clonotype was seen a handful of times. CDR3 bases: TGTGCCATCAGTCGCTACAATCAGAGACTAGCAGAATACAATGAGCAGTTCTTC. This translates into CAISRYNQRLAEYNEQFF. The chain is built from TRBV10-3 and TRBJ2-1; 7 nucleotides match TRBD2. CDR3 length: 18 amino acids. Germline V gene lookup returns CDR1 ENHRY and CDR2 SYGVKD. With 5 bases clipped from V and 4 bases from J, the junction kept 17 bases outside the gene matches.

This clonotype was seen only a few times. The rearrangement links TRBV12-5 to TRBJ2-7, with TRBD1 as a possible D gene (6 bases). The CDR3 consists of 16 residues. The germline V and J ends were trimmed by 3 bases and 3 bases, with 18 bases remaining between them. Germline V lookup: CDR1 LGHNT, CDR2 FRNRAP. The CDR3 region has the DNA TGTGCTAGTGGTTTCCACCCTGGGGGCGCAGACTACGAGCAGTACTTC. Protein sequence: CASGFHPGGADYEQYF.

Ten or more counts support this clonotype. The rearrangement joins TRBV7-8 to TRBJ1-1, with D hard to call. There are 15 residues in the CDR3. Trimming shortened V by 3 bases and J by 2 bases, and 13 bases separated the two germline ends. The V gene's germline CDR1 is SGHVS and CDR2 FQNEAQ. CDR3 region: CASSLRGMVNTEAFF. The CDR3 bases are TGTGCCAGCAGCTTGCGGGGAATGGTAAACACTGAAGCTTTCTTT.

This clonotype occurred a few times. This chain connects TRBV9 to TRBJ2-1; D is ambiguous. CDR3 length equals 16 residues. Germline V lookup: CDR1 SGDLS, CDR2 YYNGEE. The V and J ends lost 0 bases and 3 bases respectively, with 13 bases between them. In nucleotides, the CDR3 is TGTGCCAGCAGCGTAGGAGACTCCATCGGCTACAATGAGCAGTTCTTC. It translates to CASSVGDSIGYNEQFF.

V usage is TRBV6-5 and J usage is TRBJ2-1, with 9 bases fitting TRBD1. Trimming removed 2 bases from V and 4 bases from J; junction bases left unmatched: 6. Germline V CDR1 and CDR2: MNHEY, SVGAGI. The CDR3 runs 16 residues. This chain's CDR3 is CASSYAPGQGYNEQFF. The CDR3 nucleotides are TGTGCCAGCAGTTACGCCCCGGGACAGGGATACAATGAGCAGTTCTTC.

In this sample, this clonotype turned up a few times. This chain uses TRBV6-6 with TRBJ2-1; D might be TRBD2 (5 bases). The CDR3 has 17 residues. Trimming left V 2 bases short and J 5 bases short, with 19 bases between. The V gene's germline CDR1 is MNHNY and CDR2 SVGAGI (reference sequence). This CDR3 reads CASSYRAPREGDNEQFF. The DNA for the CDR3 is TGTGCCAGCAGTTACCGGGCCCCCCGTGAGGGCGACAATGAGCAGTTCTTC.